This TCR beta chain comes out of a study of Ad26.COV2.S vaccination and SARS-CoV-2 variants. Study context: Intramuscularly, Ad26.COV2.S was given either once or twice, 56 days apart.

This CDR3 is 13 amino acids long. The junction had 6 bases not matched to a gene; V was cut back by 6 bases and J by 8 bases. The germline V gene encodes CDR1 MNHEY and CDR2 SVGAGI. Treatment specified: 15 to 20 received Ad26.COV2.S at low or high dose, single or two shots; 5 received placebo; per-sample allocation not given. Following the first vaccine or placebo injection, samples were taken on day 63. Study conclusions and caveats: Reported post-vaccination CD8+ and CD4+ T cell responses to spike showed substantial breadth.

Profiled with immunoSEQ multiplex PCR; TCRdb holds only in-frame clones, not every one. The table shows around 320,000 clones, with about 82% occurring only once. As regards this clone: Its antigen is as yet unknown.

The sequence came from a person aged 18-60 years who received the Ad26.COV2.S COVID-19 vaccine or a placebo. The input for sequencing was peripheral blood, taken in a trial of Ad26.COV2.S vaccine versus placebo. The V call is TRBV6-5, the J call TRBJ2-2; 7 nucleotides agree with TRBD1. CDR3 sequence: CASRKPGGGELFF. CDR3 sequence (DNA): TGTGCCAGCAGGAAACCAGGGGGAGGGGAGCTGTTTTTT.